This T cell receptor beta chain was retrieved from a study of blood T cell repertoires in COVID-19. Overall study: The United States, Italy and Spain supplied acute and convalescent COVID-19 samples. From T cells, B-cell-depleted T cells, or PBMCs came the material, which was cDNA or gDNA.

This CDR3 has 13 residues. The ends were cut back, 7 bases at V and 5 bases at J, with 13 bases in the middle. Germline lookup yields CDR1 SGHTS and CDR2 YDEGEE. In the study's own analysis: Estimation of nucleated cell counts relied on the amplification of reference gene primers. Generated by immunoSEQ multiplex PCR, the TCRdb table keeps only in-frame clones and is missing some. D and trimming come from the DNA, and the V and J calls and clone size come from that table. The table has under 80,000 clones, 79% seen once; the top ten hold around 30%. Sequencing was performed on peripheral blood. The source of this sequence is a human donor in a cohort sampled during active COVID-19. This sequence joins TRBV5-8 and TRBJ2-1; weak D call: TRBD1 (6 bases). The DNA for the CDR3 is TGTGCCAGCTCCGGGACAAGAAACAATGAGCAGTTCTTC. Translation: CASSGTRNNEQFF.